What follows are 12 T cell receptor beta chains derived from one specimen sequenced in a study of vaccination and CD4 T cells after COVID-19. Their target antigens are unknown. The treatment denotes: approximately 9-day PBMC culture with coronavirus spike peptide pools or control peptides (ViraFEST assay). Sequencing of DNA taken from cultured CD4+ T cells relied on the Oncomine TCR Beta short-read assay. TCRdb used MiXCR to reprocess the PCR reads, holding one entry per CDR3 protein. The profile shows tens of thousands of distinct CDR3 sequences, just under 45% of them singletons. Sequencing input: CD4+ T cells from blood, cultured in vitro. Receptors were obtained from a human donor who had recovered from COVID-19.

This clonotype has a single count. J is TRBJ1-2 and V is TRBV4-2; tentatively, D is TRBD1 (5 bases). The CDR3 contains 15 residues. The ends were cut back, 6 bases at V and 5 bases at J, with 19 bases in the middle. Germline V lookup: CDR1 LGHNA, CDR2 YNFKEQ. The CDR3 coding sequence is TGTGCCAGCAGGCCGAGTAAGACAGCAGATTATGGCTACACCTTC. It is translated as CASRPSKTADYGYTF.

The J gene is TRBJ2-3, the V gene TRBV7-2, with 12 bases lining up with TRBD2. In germline, CDR1 is SGHTA, CDR2 FQGNSA. The CDR3 consists of 15 residues. The ends lost 4 bases at V and 8 bases at J; junction bases unmatched: 7. The CDR3 loop reads CASSWELAGGSTQYF. DNA for the CDR3: TGTGCCAGCAGCTGGGAACTAGCGGGAGGCTCTACGCAGTATTTT.

The V and J genes are TRBV4-1 and TRBJ1-2; 7 nucleotides agree with TRBD1. The germline gives CDR1 MGHRA, CDR2 YSYEKL. Trimming cost V 1 base and J 5 bases; bases outside gene matches: 7. The CDR3 runs to 15 residues. CDR3 in DNA: TGCGCCAGCAGCCAAGGGGGACAGTCGGAATATGGCTACACCTTC. Its translation: CASSQGGQSEYGYTF.

The chain is built from TRBV20-1 and TRBJ2-7; 7 positions agree with TRBD2. V gave up 6 bases and J gave up 3 bases; unmatched junction bases: 11. Germline lookup yields CDR1 DFQATT and CDR2 SNEGSKA (reference sequence). CDR3 length: 14 amino acids. Here the CDR3 reads CSAKRGSTFYEQYF. The CDR3 coding sequence is TGCAGTGCAAAACGCGGGAGTACGTTCTACGAGCAGTACTTC.

V gene TRBV19 combines with J gene TRBJ2-7, with D tentatively TRBD2 (6 bases). This CDR3 region has 13 residues. V lost 5 bases to trimming and J lost 7 bases, with 15 bases between them. The germline CDR1 and CDR2 sequences are LNHDA and SQIVND (reference sequence). The CDR3 DNA reads TGTGCCAGTAGTCCACGGCCTGGAGGGGAGCAGTACTTC. As protein: CASSPRPGGEQYF.

This chain joins TRBV7-9 and TRBJ1-1; 7 bases fit TRBD1. J lost 3 bases, V lost 5 bases, and 6 bases had no gene match. The CDR3 has 14 amino acids. Germline V lookup: CDR1 SEHNR, CDR2 FQNEAQ (reference sequence). The CDR3 loop reads CASSNQGGYTEAFF. The CDR3 DNA reads as TGTGCCAGCAGCAATCAGGGGGGTTACACTGAAGCTTTCTTT.

This clonotype appeared a few times. This chain uses TRBV2 with TRBJ1-3; D gene ambiguous. Germline V gene data show CDR1 as SNHLY and CDR2 as FYNNEI. The CDR3 is 15 amino acids. V shed 6 bases and J shed 0 bases, with 12 bases lying between them. The CDR3 spells CASRDRSSSGNTIYF. CDR3 coding DNA: TGTGCCAGCAGGGATAGGAGCTCCTCTGGAAACACCATATATTTT.

This clonotype appeared a few times. The rearrangement links TRBV7-6 to TRBJ2-1; D tentatively fits TRBD1 or TRBD2 (6 bases each). V was trimmed by 0 bases and J by 7 bases, leaving 13 bases between them. Germline V gene lookup returns CDR1 SGHVS and CDR2 FNYEAQ. The CDR3 runs to 15 residues. CDR3 coding DNA: TGTGCCAGCAGCTTAGCGCAGGGGAGGAATAATGAGCAGTTCTTC. This encodes CASSLAQGRNNEQFF.

For this clonotype: The junction departs from germline at one end; a sequencing error may be responsible. The chain employs TRBV10-3 and TRBJ2-5; maybe TRBD2 (6 bases). The germline gives CDR1 ENHRY, CDR2 SYGVKD. This CDR3 has 15 residues. The CDR3 bases are TGTGCCAGCAGTTTTGTCGGGGGACCCGGAGAGACCCAGTACTTC. Translating it yields CASSFVGGPGETQYF.

V gene TRBV4-2 combines with J gene TRBJ2-7; D could derive from TRBD1 or TRBD2 (6 bases each). In germline, CDR1 is LGHNA, CDR2 YNFKEQ. This CDR3 region has 17 residues. V lost 2 bases and J 3 bases, leaving 20 bases between the germline ends. CDR3 protein: CASSQTHRDGGYYEQYF. The DNA of the CDR3 is TGTGCCAGCAGCCAAACTCACAGGGATGGAGGGTACTACGAGCAGTACTTC.

In this sample, this clonotype turned up a few times. The chain links TRBV20-1 to TRBJ2-3; D gene ambiguous. V lost 1 base, J lost 3 bases, and 11 bases lay in between. CDR3 size: 14 residues. CDR1 and CDR2 (germline): DFQATT, SNEGSKA (reference sequence). Written as DNA, the CDR3 is TGCAGTGCTAGAGTTCCAAGGCGGACAGATACGCAGTATTTT. Residues: CSARVPRRTDTQYF.

This rearrangement joins TRBV15 to TRBJ2-2; tentatively, D is TRBD1 (6 bases). CDR3 length equals 16 residues. Trimming cost V 5 bases and J 4 bases, with 17 bases left between them. Germline CDR1 is LNHNV and CDR2 is YYDKDF (reference sequence). The CDR3: CATSRLRTVSTGELFF. CDR3 DNA sequence: TGTGCCACCAGCCGCCTAAGGACAGTCTCCACCGGGGAGCTGTTTTTT.